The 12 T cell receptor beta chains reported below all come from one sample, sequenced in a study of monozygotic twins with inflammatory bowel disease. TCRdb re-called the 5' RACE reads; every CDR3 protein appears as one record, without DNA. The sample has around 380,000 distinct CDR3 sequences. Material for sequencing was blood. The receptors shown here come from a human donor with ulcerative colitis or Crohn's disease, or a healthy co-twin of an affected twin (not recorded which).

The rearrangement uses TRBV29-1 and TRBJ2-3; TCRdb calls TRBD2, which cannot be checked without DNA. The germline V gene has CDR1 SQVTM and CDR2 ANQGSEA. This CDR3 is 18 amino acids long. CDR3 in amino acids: CSVSRGRGIAGGADTQYF.

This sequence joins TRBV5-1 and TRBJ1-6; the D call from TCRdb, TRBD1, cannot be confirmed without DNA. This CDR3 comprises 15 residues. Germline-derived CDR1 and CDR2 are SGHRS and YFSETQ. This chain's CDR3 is CASSLGQGADSPLHF.

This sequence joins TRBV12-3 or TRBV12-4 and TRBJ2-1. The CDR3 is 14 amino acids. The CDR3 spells CASSTTAIYNEQFF.

CDR3 in amino acids: CASSRTSGGLVRDF. This chain connects TRBV21-1 to TRBJ2-7; the TCRdb D gene call, TRBD2, has no DNA to confirm it. TRBV21-1 is an annotated pseudogene. The CDR3 is 14 residues long.

CDR3 loop: CASTRAGASSTDTQYF. This sequence joins TRBV10-2 and TRBJ2-3; TCRdb proposes TRBD1, but this gene call is untestable without DNA. This CDR3 has 16 residues. Germline assignment: CDR1 WSHSY and CDR2 SAAADI.

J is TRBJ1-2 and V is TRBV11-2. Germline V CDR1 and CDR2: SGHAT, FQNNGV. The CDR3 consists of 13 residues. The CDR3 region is CASSFRTAYGYTF.

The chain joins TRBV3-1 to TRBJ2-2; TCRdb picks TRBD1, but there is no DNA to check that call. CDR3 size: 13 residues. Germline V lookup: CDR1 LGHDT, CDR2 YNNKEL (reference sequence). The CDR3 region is CASSRDPPGELFF.

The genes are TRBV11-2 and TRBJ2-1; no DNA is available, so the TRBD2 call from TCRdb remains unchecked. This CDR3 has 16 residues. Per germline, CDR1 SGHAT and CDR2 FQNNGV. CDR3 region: CASSSLAGGPENEQFF.

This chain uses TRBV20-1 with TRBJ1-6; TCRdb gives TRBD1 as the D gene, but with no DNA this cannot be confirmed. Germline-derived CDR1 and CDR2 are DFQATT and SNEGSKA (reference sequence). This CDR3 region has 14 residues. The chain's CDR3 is CSARAWDRTSPLHF.

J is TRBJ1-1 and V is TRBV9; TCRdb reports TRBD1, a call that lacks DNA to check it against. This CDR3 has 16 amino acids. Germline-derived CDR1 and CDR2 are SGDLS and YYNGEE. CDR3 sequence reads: CASSVSPSGGKAEAFF.

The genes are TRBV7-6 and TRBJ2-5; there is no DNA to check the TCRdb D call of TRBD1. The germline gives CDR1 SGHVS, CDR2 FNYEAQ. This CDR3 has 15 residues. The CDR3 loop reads CASSLGQGYQETQYF.

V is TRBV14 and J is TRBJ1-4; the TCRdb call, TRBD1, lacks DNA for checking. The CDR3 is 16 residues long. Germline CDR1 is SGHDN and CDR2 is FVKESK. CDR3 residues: CASSRRGRQANEKLFF.